This T cell receptor (beta chain) emerged from a study of T cells in tumors after PD-1 blockade. Input was roughly 550 ng to 6,500 ng of genomic DNA from tumor or blood. Germline CDR1 is MNHEY and CDR2 is SVGEGT. CDR3 length: 12 residues. The V end lost 7 bases, the J end lost 12 bases, and 17 bases lay between the germline ends. The protocol was immunoSEQ multiplex PCR, while the TCRdb copy is restricted to in-frame clones and leaves out a portion. This table holds 30,000 to 35,000 clones, roughly 73% found once. The material sequenced was PBMCs, taken after anti-PD-1 treatment. The chain links TRBV6-2 or TRBV6-3 to TRBJ2-3, with a tentative D call TRBD2 (7 bases). This clonotype was obtained from a human donor with basal cell carcinoma. The CDR3 protein is CASTPTAGAQYF. CDR3 coding DNA: TGTGCCAGCACCCCCACTGCGGGGGCCCAGTATTTT.